This T cell receptor beta chain appears in the sequencing data of a study of blood T cell repertoires in COVID-19. Across the whole study: Acute-phase and convalescent COVID-19 samples originated in the United States, Italy and Spain.

V dropped 7 bases and J dropped 1 base, with 7 bases sitting between them. The CDR3 loop spans 12 amino acids. Germline V lookup: CDR1 ENHRY, CDR2 SYGVKD. Repertoires were generated with immunoSEQ multiplex PCR, while TCRdb's copy carries only in-frame clones and drops some. This sample has roughly 70,000 clones, with 90% found just once. Sequencing was performed on peripheral blood. This TCR came from a man between 50 and 59 years old with COVID-19, enrolled during active disease. This chain links TRBV10-3 with TRBJ1-1; TRBD1 might be the D (6 bases). The CDR3 bases are TGTGCCATCAAGGGACAGAACACTGAAGCTTTCTTT. Translation gives CAIKGQNTEAFF.